A selection of T cell receptor beta chains follows, all from one sample in a study of shared clonotypes between healthy human individuals. Sequenced by immunoSEQ multiplex PCR; TCRdb stores in-frame clones only, minus some. This table has hundreds of thousands of clones, around 96% appearing once. The sample comprised naive CD8+ T cells sorted from blood. The source is a woman under 40 in good health. CDR3s include the opening cysteine and the closing phenylalanine or tryptophan. The D gene is left open where the match is weak. Only part of the rows carry a size: once, few, many, or a class if the clone is expanded.

d_call,j_call,v_call,clone_size,cdr3_aa,cdr3_nt
TRBD1,TRBJ1-6,TRBV6-6,once,CANLGQGNSPLHF,TGTGCCAACCTGGGACAGGGGAATTCACCCCTCCACTTT
NA,TRBJ1-1,TRBV7-9,NA,CASSSPGQNTEAFF,TGTGCCAGCAGCTCCCCAGGACAGAACACTGAAGCTTTCTTT
TRBD2,TRBJ2-1,TRBV13,NA,CASSPGGGYNEQFF,TGTGCCAGCAGTCCGGGAGGGGGCTACAATGAGCAGTTCTTC
NA,TRBJ2-6,TRBV21-1,NA,CASSKESPGRPSGANVLTF,TGTGCCAGCAGCAAAGAGTCCCCCGGGAGGCCCTCCGGGGCCAACGTCCTGACTTTC
NA,TRBJ2-1,TRBV7-9,few,CASSSTVNNEQFF,TGTGCCAGCAGCTCGACAGTTAACAATGAGCAGTTCTTC
NA,TRBJ2-1,TRBV9,NA,CASSVAKTDEQFF,TGTGCCAGCAGCGTAGCAAAGACGGATGAGCAGTTCTTC
NA,TRBJ2-7,TRBV2,NA,CASSRQAYEQYF,TGTGCCAGCAGCCGGCAGGCCTACGAGCAGTACTTC
NA,TRBJ1-2,TRBV7-9,NA,CASSLGLNYGYTF,TGTGCCAGCAGCTTAGGCTTAAACTATGGCTACACCTTC
NA,TRBJ2-1,TRBV5-8,NA,CASSLSSMEQFF,TGTGCCAGCAGCTTGAGTAGTATGGAGCAGTTCTTC
NA,TRBJ1-1,TRBV7-9,NA,CASSYGHLTEAFF,TGTGCCAGCAGCTACGGACATCTCACTGAAGCTTTCTTT
TRBD1,TRBJ2-7,TRBV27,NA,CASSYGDSSYEQYF,TGTGCCAGCAGTTACGGGGACAGCTCCTACGAGCAGTACTTC
TRBD1,TRBJ1-1,TRBV4-1,NA,CASSPVTGGTEAFF,TGCGCCAGCAGCCCAGTGACAGGGGGCACTGAAGCTTTCTTT
NA,TRBJ2-2,TRBV28,NA,CASSLFRGFRFTGELFF,TGTGCCAGCAGTTTATTTAGGGGGTTTCGTTTCACCGGGGAGCTGTTTTTT
NA,TRBJ2-1,TRBV28,NA,CASSLHEQFF,TGTGCCAGCAGTTTACATGAGCAGTTCTTC
TRBD2,TRBJ2-1,TRBV27,NA,CASSPGTSGSAEQFF,TGTGCCAGCAGTCCGGGGACTAGCGGGAGTGCTGAGCAGTTCTTC
TRBD1,TRBJ2-7,TRBV7-8,NA,CASSSPGQNYEQYF,TGTGCCAGCAGCTCCCCGGGACAGAACTACGAGCAGTACTTC
NA,TRBJ2-2,TRBV10-1,NA,CASSELAYTGELFF,TGCGCCAGCAGTGAGCTCGCCTACACCGGGGAGCTGTTTTTT
NA,TRBJ1-4,TRBV5-1,NA,CASTLDRVPNEKLFF,TGCGCCAGCACTCTAGACAGAGTTCCTAATGAAAAACTGTTTTTT
TRBD2,TRBJ2-7,TRBV19,NA,CASSRTSGTYEQYF,TGTGCCAGTAGTAGGACTAGCGGGACTTACGAGCAGTACTTC
NA,TRBJ1-2,TRBV5-6,NA,CASSFRTANYGYTF,TGTGCCAGCAGCTTCAGGACGGCGAACTATGGCTACACCTTC
NA,TRBJ2-7,TRBV18,NA,CASSPRNRDFQQYF,TGTGCCAGCTCACCAAGGAACAGGGATTTCCAGCAGTACTTC
TRBD2,TRBJ2-1,TRBV19,NA,CASSIALGLAEQLNEQFF,TGTGCCAGTAGTATAGCGTTAGGACTAGCGGAGCAATTAAATGAGCAGTTCTTC
NA,TRBJ2-3,TRBV27,NA,CASSLSQHADTQYF,TGTGCCAGCAGTTTATCGCAGCACGCAGATACGCAGTATTTT
TRBD2,TRBJ2-1,TRBV10-1,NA,CASSTGRGRANEQFF,TGCGCCAGCTCCACCGGGCGCGGGAGGGCGAATGAGCAGTTCTTC
NA,TRBJ1-3,TRBV7-8,NA,CASSALLNTIYF,TGTGCCAGCAGCGCACTCCTAAACACCATATATTTT
TRBD1,TRBJ2-7,TRBV9,NA,CASSVGDRGYEQYF,TGTGCCAGCAGCGTAGGGGACAGGGGGTACGAGCAGTACTTC
TRBD2,TRBJ2-1,TRBV2,NA,CASSEVRGYNEQFF,TGTGCCAGCAGTGAGGTGCGGGGGTACAATGAGCAGTTCTTC
TRBD1,TRBJ1-1,TRBV19,NA,CASSIGRGTEAFF,TGTGCCAGTAGTATCGGCAGGGGGACTGAAGCTTTCTTT
NA,TRBJ2-7,TRBV28,NA,CASSLAGNEQYF,TGTGCCAGCAGTTTAGCTGGGAACGAGCAGTACTTC
TRBD1,TRBJ2-1,TRBV6-5,NA,CASSHSDRGFNEQFF,TGTGCCAGCAGCCATTCAGACAGGGGATTCAATGAGCAGTTCTTC
NA,TRBJ1-1,TRBV2,NA,CASRDGGRAHEAFF,TGTGCCAGCAGGGACGGAGGGCGGGCCCATGAAGCTTTCTTT
TRBD1,TRBJ1-1,TRBV5-5,NA,CASSFGQGASEAFF,TGTGCCAGCAGCTTCGGACAGGGGGCATCTGAAGCTTTCTTT
NA,TRBJ1-1,TRBV19,NA,CASSHTGARVSEAFF,TGTGCCAGTAGTCATACGGGGGCTAGGGTCTCTGAAGCTTTCTTT
NA,TRBJ2-1,TRBV5-6,NA,CASSYRSGDEQFF,TGTGCCAGCAGCTATCGGTCAGGGGATGAGCAGTTCTTC
TRBD2,TRBJ2-5,TRBV5-4,NA,CASSLAGSGRALETQYF,TGTGCCAGCAGCTTGGCGGGTAGCGGGAGGGCCTTGGAGACCCAGTACTTC
TRBD2,TRBJ2-2,TRBV27,NA,CASSPPFVGGPNTGELFF,TGTGCCAGCAGCCCACCGTTTGTGGGAGGGCCGAACACCGGGGAGCTGTTTTTT
TRBD2,TRBJ2-3,TRBV6-5,once,CASSPPGGDTQYF,TGTGCCAGCAGTCCGCCGGGGGGGGATACGCAGTATTTT
NA,TRBJ2-3,TRBV7-2,NA,CASRRLGSTDTQYF,TGTGCCAGCAGACGACTTGGCTCCACAGATACGCAGTATTTT
TRBD1,TRBJ2-6,TRBV23-1,NA,CASKQGARGANVLTF,TGCGCCAGCAAACAGGGGGCAAGAGGGGCCAACGTCCTGACTTTC
TRBD1,TRBJ1-2,TRBV15,NA,CATSVIGQGNAYTF,TGTGCCACCAGCGTTATTGGACAGGGCAACGCCTACACCTTC
TRBD1,TRBJ2-7,TRBV13,NA,CASRPGQYSYEQYF,TGTGCCAGCAGACCGGGACAGTATTCCTACGAGCAGTACTTC
NA,TRBJ2-3,TRBV28,NA,CASNEQGSTDTQYF,TGTGCCAGCAATGAGCAGGGGAGCACAGATACGCAGTATTTT
NA,TRBJ1-1,TRBV9,NA,CASSVAPFSGGTEAFF,TGTGCCAGCAGCGTAGCCCCTTTTTCCGGGGGCACTGAAGCTTTCTTT
TRBD2,TRBJ2-7,TRBV4-1,NA,CASSQVRTSGYEQYF,TGCGCCAGCAGCCAAGTAAGGACTAGCGGTTACGAGCAGTACTTC
NA,TRBJ2-5,TRBV4-1,NA,CASSQDAATSYQETQYF,TGCGCCAGCAGCCAAGATGCCGCTACCTCGTACCAAGAGACCCAGTACTTC
TRBD2,TRBJ2-7,TRBV7-9,NA,CASSLAGSGRYEQYF,TGTGCCAGCAGCTTAGCGGGGAGCGGGAGATACGAGCAGTACTTC
NA,TRBJ1-5,TRBV29-1,NA,CSVVTEGQPQHF,TGCAGCGTTGTAACCGAGGGTCAGCCCCAGCATTTT
NA,TRBJ1-1,TRBV29-1,NA,CSVKGTGLEVQGTEAFF,TGCAGCGTCAAAGGAACAGGGCTGGAGGTACAAGGCACTGAAGCTTTCTTT
NA,TRBJ2-5,TRBV15,NA,CAASRDLSAGVQETQYF,TGTGCCGCCAGCAGAGATCTATCGGCAGGTGTACAAGAGACCCAGTACTTC
TRBD2,TRBJ2-1,TRBV28,NA,CASSFPLTSGGEQFF,TGTGCCAGCAGTTTCCCCCTGACTAGCGGGGGCGAGCAGTTCTTC
TRBD2,TRBJ2-7,TRBV28,NA,CASSYTSGLDEQYF,TGTGCCAGCAGTTACACTAGCGGGCTGGACGAGCAGTACTTC
NA,TRBJ2-7,TRBV25-1,NA,CASSPSGDSYEQYF,TGTGCCAGCAGTCCCTCTGGCGACTCCTACGAGCAGTACTTC
NA,TRBJ2-4,TRBV19,few,CASSIEEWRDIQYF,TGTGCCAGTAGTATAGAAGAGTGGAGGGACATTCAGTACTTC
NA,TRBJ2-3,TRBV9,NA,CASSVGGDTQYF,TGTGCCAGCAGCGTAGGGGGAGATACGCAGTATTTT
TRBD2,TRBJ2-7,TRBV19,NA,CASSIIAGGNYEQYF,TGTGCCAGTAGTATTATAGCGGGAGGAAACTACGAGCAGTACTTC
NA,TRBJ1-1,TRBV28,NA,CASSLSGNTEAFF,TGTGCCAGCAGTTTATCAGGGAACACTGAAGCTTTCTTT
TRBD2,TRBJ2-1,TRBV2,NA,CASSPDGLAGRYEQFF,TGTGCCAGCAGCCCAGACGGTCTAGCGGGAAGGTATGAGCAGTTCTTC
TRBD2,TRBJ2-1,TRBV9,NA,CASATSGGGEQFF,TGTGCCAGCGCCACTAGCGGGGGTGGCGAGCAGTTCTTC